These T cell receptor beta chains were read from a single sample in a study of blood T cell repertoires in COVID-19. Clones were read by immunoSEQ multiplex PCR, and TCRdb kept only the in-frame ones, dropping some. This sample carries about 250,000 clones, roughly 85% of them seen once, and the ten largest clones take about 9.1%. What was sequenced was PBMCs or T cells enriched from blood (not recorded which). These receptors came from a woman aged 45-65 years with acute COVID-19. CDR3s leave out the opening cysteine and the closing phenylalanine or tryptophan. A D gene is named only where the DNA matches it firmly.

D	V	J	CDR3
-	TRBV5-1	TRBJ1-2	ASSPESWGYT
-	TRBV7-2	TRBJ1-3	ASSPGRGRNTIY
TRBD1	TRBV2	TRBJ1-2	ARRTGSNYGYT
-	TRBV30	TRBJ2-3	ALTGTSTDTQY
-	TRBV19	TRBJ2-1	ASGQYNEQF
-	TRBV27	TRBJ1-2	ASRERVHPNYGYT
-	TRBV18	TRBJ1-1	ASSPREDTEAF
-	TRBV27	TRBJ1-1	ASSLLLNTEAF
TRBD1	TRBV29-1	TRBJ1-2	SAEGTRPRGPDGYT
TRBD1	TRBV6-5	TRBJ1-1	ATTGGRTEAF